This T cell receptor (beta chain) was profiled in a study of blood T cells in healthy people across ages. Study-wide results and caveats: Estimated diversity that came from one million T cells was considered an underestimate. PBMCs that were unsorted prevented a conclusive naive versus antigen-experienced comparison. In older individuals, TCR beta diversity per million T cells was lower, falling roughly linearly with age.

A second PCR, run for 7 to 11 cycles, used a sample-barcoded 5' primer plus a J-beta primer mix. One entry per CDR3 protein, called by TCRdb with MiXCR from the 5' RACE reads. Of about 1.4 million distinct CDR3 sequences in the sample, 55% to 75% were seen once. In the case of this clonotype: Its antigen remains unknown.

The total RNA that was extracted per sample amounted to at least 5.5 micrograms. CDR1 is MNHEY and CDR2 is SMNVEV in the germline V gene (reference sequence). V lost 2 bases to trimming and J lost 2 bases; unmatched junction nucleotides: 6. This CDR3 has 15 amino acids. Sequences were obtained from blood. This TCR was sampled from a man younger than 30 in good health. The genes are TRBV27 and TRBJ2-7; 7 bases match TRBD2. In nucleotides, the CDR3 is TGTGCCAGCAGTTTACAGGGAGGGGTCACCTACGAGCAGTACTTC. This codes for CASSLQGGVTYEQYF.